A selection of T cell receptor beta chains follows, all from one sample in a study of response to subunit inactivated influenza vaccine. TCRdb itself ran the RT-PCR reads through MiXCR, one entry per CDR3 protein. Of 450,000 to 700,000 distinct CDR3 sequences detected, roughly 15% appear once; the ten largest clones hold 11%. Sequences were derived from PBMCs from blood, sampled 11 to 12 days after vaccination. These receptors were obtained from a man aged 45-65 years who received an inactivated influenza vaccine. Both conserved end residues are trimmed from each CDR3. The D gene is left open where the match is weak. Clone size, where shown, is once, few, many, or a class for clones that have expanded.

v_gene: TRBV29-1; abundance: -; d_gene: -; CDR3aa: SYSRALNQPQH
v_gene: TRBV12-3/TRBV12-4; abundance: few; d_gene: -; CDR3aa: ASSPLDNQETQY
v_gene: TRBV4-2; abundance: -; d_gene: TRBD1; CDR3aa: ASSLPQGRETQY
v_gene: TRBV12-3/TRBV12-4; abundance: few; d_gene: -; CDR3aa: ASSFSAAQVGNTIY
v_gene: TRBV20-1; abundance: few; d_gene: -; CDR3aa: SAGRPSRFNQPQH
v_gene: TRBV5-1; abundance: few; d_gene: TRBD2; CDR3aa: ASSSSGRFYEQY
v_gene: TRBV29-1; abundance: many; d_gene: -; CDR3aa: SASLGGPETQY
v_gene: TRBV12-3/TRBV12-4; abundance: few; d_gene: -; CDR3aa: ASSLRSPEQY
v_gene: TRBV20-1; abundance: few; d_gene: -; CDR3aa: SARRETGATNEKLF
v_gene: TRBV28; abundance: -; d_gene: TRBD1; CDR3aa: ASSSTRDRGSYEQY
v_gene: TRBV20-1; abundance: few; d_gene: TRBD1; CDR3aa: SARDGTGAGGSNQPQH
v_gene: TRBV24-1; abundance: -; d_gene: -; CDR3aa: ATSDPPGRAATGELF
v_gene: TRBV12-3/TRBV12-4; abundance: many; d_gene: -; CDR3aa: ASSFEQGTNEKLF
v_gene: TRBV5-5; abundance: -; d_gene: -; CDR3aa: ASIRQETQY
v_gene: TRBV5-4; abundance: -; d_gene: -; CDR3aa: ASSYAATGGTQY
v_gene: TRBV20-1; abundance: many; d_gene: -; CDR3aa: SAPGQPQH
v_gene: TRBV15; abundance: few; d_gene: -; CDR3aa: ATSKTAREAF
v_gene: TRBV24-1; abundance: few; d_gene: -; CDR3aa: ATSGTQPYNEQF
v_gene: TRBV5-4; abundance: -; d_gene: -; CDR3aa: ASSFTERDTQY
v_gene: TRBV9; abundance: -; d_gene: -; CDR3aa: ASSVFWLGFSGYT
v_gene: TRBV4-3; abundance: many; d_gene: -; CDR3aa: ASSHKSYPTDGYT
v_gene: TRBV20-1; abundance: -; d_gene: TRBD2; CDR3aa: SARDRTSPSEQF
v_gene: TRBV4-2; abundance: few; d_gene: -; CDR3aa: ASSPRTGDFSTF
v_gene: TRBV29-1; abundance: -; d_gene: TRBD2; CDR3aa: SVPLAGTDTQY
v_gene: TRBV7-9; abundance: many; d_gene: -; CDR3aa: ASSLGSFGSDTQY
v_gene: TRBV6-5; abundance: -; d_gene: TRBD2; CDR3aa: ASSYFPSTSGRNSEQF
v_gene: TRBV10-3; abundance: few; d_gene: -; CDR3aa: AISETPKGKGDNEKLF
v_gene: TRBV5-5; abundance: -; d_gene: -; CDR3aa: ASSLSLGLNQPQH
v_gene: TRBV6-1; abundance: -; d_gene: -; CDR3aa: ASSPPGRGRGQY
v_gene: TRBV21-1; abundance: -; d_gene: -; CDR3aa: ASSKRRQGIKNIQY
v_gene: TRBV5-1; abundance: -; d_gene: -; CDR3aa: ASSLDGGFSYNEQF
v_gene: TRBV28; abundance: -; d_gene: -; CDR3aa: ASSRGQFSGNTIY
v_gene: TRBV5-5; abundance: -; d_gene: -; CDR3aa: ASNWPTGTANNEQF
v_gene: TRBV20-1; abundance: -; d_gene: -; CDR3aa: SARGPVGGYT
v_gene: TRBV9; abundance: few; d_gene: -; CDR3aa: ASSERYSGYTDTQY
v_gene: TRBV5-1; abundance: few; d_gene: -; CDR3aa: ASSFQGGNEKLF
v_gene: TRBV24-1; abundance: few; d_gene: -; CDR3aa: ATSVGIGGEQF
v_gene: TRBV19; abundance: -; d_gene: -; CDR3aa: ASAGRMNTEAF
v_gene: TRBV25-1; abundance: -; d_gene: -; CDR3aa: ARPGGLDPNEQF
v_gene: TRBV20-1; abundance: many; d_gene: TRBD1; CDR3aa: SATRQGDQPQH
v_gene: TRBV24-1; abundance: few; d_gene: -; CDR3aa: ATSDSQAFYGYT
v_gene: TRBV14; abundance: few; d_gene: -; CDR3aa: ASSHPRGRYTNTGELF
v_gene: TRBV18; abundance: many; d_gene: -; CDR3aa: ASSPGQEIYNEQF
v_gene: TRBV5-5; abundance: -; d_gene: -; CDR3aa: ASTFRLGVAQETQY
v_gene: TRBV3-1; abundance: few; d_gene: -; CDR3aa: ASSRPPQVGAETQY
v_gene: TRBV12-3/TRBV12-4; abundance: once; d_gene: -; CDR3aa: ASSPITVNTWELF
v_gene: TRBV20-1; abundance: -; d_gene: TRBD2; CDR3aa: SAIRTSGSPRDTQY
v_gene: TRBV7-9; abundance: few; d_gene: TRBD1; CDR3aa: ASSIEPGQQETQY
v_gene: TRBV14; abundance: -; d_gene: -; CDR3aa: ASSQMIAASTDTQY
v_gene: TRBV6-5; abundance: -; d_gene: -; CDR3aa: ASSYGWGAGEITDTQY
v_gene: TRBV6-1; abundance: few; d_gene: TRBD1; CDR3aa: ASSTGGLQPQH
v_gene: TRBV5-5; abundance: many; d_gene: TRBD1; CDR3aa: ASSRTGVTEAF
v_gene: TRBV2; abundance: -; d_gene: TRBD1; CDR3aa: ASRGQTDSYEQY
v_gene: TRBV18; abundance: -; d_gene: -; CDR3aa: ASSFADANTRELF
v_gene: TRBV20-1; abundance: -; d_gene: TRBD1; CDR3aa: SARGGDRGRQY
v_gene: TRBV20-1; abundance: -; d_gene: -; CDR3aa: SARRGRSYEQY
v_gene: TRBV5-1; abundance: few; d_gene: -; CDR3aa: ASSLEQGLLTEAF
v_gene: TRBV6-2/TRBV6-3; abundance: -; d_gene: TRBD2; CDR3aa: ASRRGGRGYEQY
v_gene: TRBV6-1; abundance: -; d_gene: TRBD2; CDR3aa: ASKKGAGVSYNEQF